Below are 25 T cell receptor beta chains sequenced from a single sample in a study of cytomegalovirus exposure and HLA in healthy donors (dated by TCRdb to the late 2010s). The library was generated by the immunoSEQ multiplex PCR assay. The multiplex PCR relied on a mix of 60 forward primers for TCR Vbeta segments and 13 reverse primers for TCR Jbeta segments. TCRdb stores this immuneACCESS table with in-frame sequences only. Part of the clones is absent; in the studies checked, under half of the shortfall reflects unresolved V genes, and no reason is known for the rest. Across this sample there are 130,000 or so clones, with 6.5% to 9.5% seen only once. The leading ten clones occupy 6% of the sample. The sequencing input was PBMCs. Receptors were obtained from a woman in her 40s in good health and CMV-seropositive.

This clone was picked up a small number of times. The chain is built from TRBV11-3 and TRBJ2-3, with D possibly being TRBD2 (6 bases). Germline V gene lookup returns CDR1 SGHNT and CDR2 YENEEA. The CDR3 has 14 amino acids. The V end was cut by 2 bases, the J end by 9 bases, with 15 bases between. The CDR3 spells CASSLSRDSRTQYF. The CDR3 bases are TGTGCCAGCAGCTTATCCCGGGACTCTAGAACGCAGTATTTT.

There are a few counts of this clone. The V call is TRBV14, the J call TRBJ1-1, with 12 bases that match TRBD1. Germline trimming cut 2 bases from V and 6 bases from J; bases unmatched to any gene: 7. The length of the CDR3 is 16 residues. In germline, CDR1 is SGHDN, CDR2 FVKESK. The CDR3 here is CASSQLRDRGQSEAFF. The CDR3 DNA is TGTGCCAGCAGCCAACTACGGGACAGGGGGCAGTCTGAAGCTTTCTTT.

This clone has more than one count but fewer than ten. The chain has TRBV10-1 and TRBJ2-7, with TRBD1 as a possible D gene (6 bases). This CDR3 is built from 14 residues. The germline V and J ends were trimmed by 3 bases and 1 base, with 10 bases remaining between them. CDR1 and CDR2 from the germline V gene are WNHNN and SYGVQD (reference sequence). The CDR3 DNA sequence: TGCGCCAGCAGTGAATCGGGACAATCCTACGAGCAGTACTTC. This gives the protein CASSESGQSYEQYF.

This clone appeared a few times. The chain uses TRBV19 and TRBJ1-1, with 9 bases fitting TRBD1. V lost 6 bases and J lost 7; bases outside the gene matches: 6. This CDR3 comprises 13 residues. From germline, CDR1 is LNHDA and CDR2 SQIVND (reference sequence). CDR3 sequence: CASSRDRENEAFF. CDR3 nucleotides: TGTGCCAGTAGCCGGGACAGGGAGAATGAAGCTTTCTTT.

V and J are TRBV5-8 and TRBJ2-7, with TRBD1 matching 9 bases. The CDR3 covers 17 residues. The V gene's germline CDR1 is SGHTS and CDR2 YDEGEE. After removal of 0 bases from V and 0 bases from J, the junction contained 7 bases not matched to a gene. The CDR3 spells CASSLEGGTGTSYEQYF. CDR3 bases: TGTGCCAGCAGCTTGGAGGGGGGGACAGGGACCTCCTACGAGCAGTACTTC.

The rearrangement joins TRBV6-5 to TRBJ2-2; no clear D. There are 13 residues in the CDR3. Germline values: CDR1 MNHEY, CDR2 SVGAGI. V lost 7 bases and J lost 4, with 10 bases in between. CDR3 sequence reads: CASKRSTTGELFF. The DNA for the CDR3 is TGTGCCAGCAAGAGGAGCACCACCGGGGAGCTGTTTTTT.

The V gene is TRBV4-1, the J gene TRBJ2-3; 10 nucleotides match TRBD1. The CDR3 is 16 amino acids. V was pared by 6 bases and J by 3 bases, with 9 bases of the junction left unmatched. Germline V gene sequence: CDR1 MGHRA, CDR2 YSYEKL. The CDR3 DNA reads as TGCGCCAGCAGTCTTAGACCGGGACAGGGGACAGATACGCAGTATTTT. This encodes CASSLRPGQGTDTQYF.

The table lists this clone with a few counts. This rearrangement joins TRBV19 to TRBJ1-6; TRBD1 might be the D (6 bases). Germline CDR1 LNHDA, CDR2 SQIVND (reference sequence). Trimming stripped 3 bases from V and 7 bases from J, with 13 bases between. The length of the CDR3 is 15 residues. In DNA form, the CDR3 reads TGTGCCAGTAGTATGGTTGGCAGGGGAAATTCACCCCTCCACTTT. Amino acid sequence: CASSMVGRGNSPLHF.

This chain connects TRBV6-5 to TRBJ1-6, with D tentatively TRBD1 (6 bases). Germline lookup yields CDR1 MNHEY and CDR2 SVGAGI. The CDR3 runs to 15 residues. Between the trimmed V and J ends, which lost 5 bases and 8 bases, there was a span of 16 bases. The CDR3 DNA reads as TGTGCCAGCAGTACGCAAGACAGGATGGATTCACCCCTCCACTTT. Translating gives CASSTQDRMDSPLHF.

The rearrangement uses TRBV5-1 and TRBJ2-3; 7 bases map to TRBD1. Germline CDR1 and CDR2: SGHRS and YFSETQ. The CDR3 spans 15 residues. With 0 bases clipped from V and 5 bases from J, the junction kept 6 bases outside the gene matches. The CDR3 DNA sequence: TGCGCCAGCAGCTTGGGACAGGGCGGTGGAGATACGCAGTATTTT. It is translated as CASSLGQGGGDTQYF.

The chain couples TRBV28 to TRBJ2-7, with D tentatively TRBD1 (5 bases). Looked up from germline, CDR1 is MDHEN and CDR2 is SYDVKM. There are 10 residues in the CDR3. V lost 11 bases and J lost 6, with 11 bases in between. The CDR3 loop is CASSGFEQYF. CDR3 DNA: TGTGCCTCCTCAGGGTTCGAGCAGTACTTC. Complete variable domain (other parts from reference TRBV28 and TRBJ2-7): DVKVTQSSRYLVKRTGEKVFLECVQDMDHENMFWYRQDPGLGLRLIYFSYDVKMKEKGDIPEGYSVSREKKERFSLILESASTNQTSMYLCASSGFEQYFGPGTRLTVT.

The rearrangement joins TRBV18 to TRBJ1-1, with D possibly TRBD1 on 5 matching bases. This CDR3 has 14 amino acids. Trimming removed 3 bases from V and 3 bases from J, with 11 bases in between. Germline CDR1 and CDR2: KGHSH and LQKENI. CDR3 in amino acids: CASSPAGGDTEAFF. CDR3 DNA sequence: TGTGCCAGCTCACCCGCGGGGGGGGACACTGAAGCTTTCTTT.

Worth noting for this clone: Other DNA sequences in this specimen translate into the identical CDR3. This chain uses TRBV5-1 with TRBJ1-1; 9 nucleotides line up with TRBD1. Looked up from germline, CDR1 is SGHRS and CDR2 is YFSETQ. The junction had 8 bases not matched to a gene; V was cut back by 7 bases and J by 4 bases. The CDR3 consists of 14 residues. The CDR3 bases are TGCGCCAGCGGGACAGGGAGTCGTGGCACTGAAGCTTTCTTT. It encodes CASGTGSRGTEAFF.

This clone has a handful of counts. The chain employs TRBV5-4 and TRBJ1-1; 8 bases fit TRBD1. The CDR3 contains 16 residues. Germline loops: CDR1 SGHNT, CDR2 YYREEE (reference sequence). V shed 5 bases, J shed 2 bases, and the junction held 11 bases outside the gene matches. CDR3 nucleotide sequence: TGTGCCAGCAGAGATCCCGGGACAGGCTTCAACACTGAAGCTTTCTTT. Protein product: CASRDPGTGFNTEAFF.

V is TRBV11-2 and J is TRBJ1-1, with 7 bases matching TRBD1. There are 16 residues in the CDR3. With V trimmed by 1 base and J by 6 bases, 11 bases remained unmatched. Germline assignment: CDR1 SGHAT and CDR2 FQNNGV. The CDR3: CASSLVPSGGLAEAFF. CDR3 DNA: TGTGCCAGCAGCTTAGTCCCTTCAGGGGGTCTTGCTGAAGCTTTCTTT.

In its sample, this clone was seen a few times. The chain combines TRBV11-2 with TRBJ2-7, with D possibly being TRBD2 (6 bases). V gave up 2 bases and J gave up 5 bases, with 16 bases separating them. CDR3 length: 15 amino acids. Germline V gene sequence: CDR1 SGHAT, CDR2 FQNNGV. The CDR3 is CASSLNSGDYNEQYF. Written as DNA, the CDR3 is TGTGCCAGCAGCTTAAATTCGGGGGATTACAACGAGCAGTACTTC.

A few counts support this clone. The chain joins TRBV6-5 to TRBJ1-6, with TRBD1 matching 7 bases. Trimming cost V 6 bases and J 7 bases; bases outside gene matches: 6. The CDR3 runs 14 residues. Germline V CDR1 and CDR2: MNHEY, SVGAGI. The CDR3 DNA is TGTGCCAGCAGGACGACAGGGTGGAATTCACCCCTCCACTTT. Residues: CASRTTGWNSPLHF.

The chain carries TRBV27 and TRBJ2-3, with D possibly matching TRBD2 (7 bases). V gave up 7 bases and J gave up 2 bases, with 16 bases separating them. The CDR3 extends over 15 amino acids. Germline CDR1 and CDR2: MNHEY and SMNVEV (reference sequence). The CDR3 DNA follows: TGTGCCAGCACCCCCCGGGGGGCTTTCACAGATACGCAGTATTTT. As protein: CASTPRGAFTDTQYF.

The V call is TRBV11-3, the J call TRBJ2-7, with 12 nucleotides matching TRBD1. CDR1 SGHNT and CDR2 YENEEA come from the germline V gene. The V gene end was trimmed by 8 bases and the J gene end by 5 bases; junction bases not matched to a gene: 1. This CDR3 region has 12 residues. The CDR3 DNA sequence: TGTGCCAGCGGGACAGGGGGCGACGAGCAGTACTTC. The encoded protein is CASGTGGDEQYF. Full variable domain (remainder filled in from reference TRBV11-3 and TRBJ2-7): EAGVVQSPRYKIIEKKQPVAFWCNPISGHNTLYWYLQNLGQGPELLIRYENEEAVDDSQLPKDRFSAERLKGVDSTLKIQPAELGDSAVYLCASGTGGDEQYFGPGTRLTVT.

This clone occurred a few times. The chain carries TRBV7-8 and TRBJ2-1; 9 bases map to TRBD1. CDR1 SGHVS and CDR2 FQNEAQ come from the germline V gene. This CDR3 comprises 14 residues. V lost 2 bases, J lost 7 bases, and 3 bases stayed unmatched. CDR3 in amino acids: CASSLKGTGNEQFF. The CDR3 region has the DNA TGTGCCAGCAGCTTAAAGGGGACAGGGAATGAGCAGTTCTTC. The variable domain in full, with the rest retrieved from reference TRBV7-8 and TRBJ2-1, is GAGVSQSPRYKVAKRGQDVALRCDPISGHVSLFWYQQALGQGPEFLTYFQNEAQLDKSGLPSDRFFAERPEGSVSTLKIQRTQQEDSAVYLCASSLKGTGNEQFFGPGTRLTVL.

The chain links TRBV6-5 to TRBJ1-2; 7 bases are a match to TRBD1. V lost 7 bases to trimming and J lost 4 bases; unmatched junction nucleotides: 9. The CDR3 totals 14 residues. The germline V gene encodes CDR1 MNHEY and CDR2 SVGAGI. CDR3 sequence: CASKGQRAFYGYTF. The CDR3 DNA sequence: TGTGCCAGCAAGGGACAGAGAGCCTTCTATGGCTACACCTTC.

The chain has TRBV18 and TRBJ1-2, with 11 bases that match TRBD1. The CDR3 totals 15 residues. After removal of 4 bases from V and 4 bases from J, the junction contained 5 bases not matched to a gene. Germline values: CDR1 KGHSH, CDR2 LQKENI. The CDR3 DNA sequence: TGTGCCAGCTCACGGGGGACAGGGGGAAGCTATGGCTACACCTTC. It is translated as CASSRGTGGSYGYTF.

V is TRBV10-3 and J is TRBJ2-5; the D gene is possibly TRBD1 (5 bases). V lost 4 bases and J lost 4, with 10 bases in between. CDR1 and CDR2 from the germline V gene are ENHRY and SYGVKD. CDR3 length: 13 amino acids. For the CDR3, the DNA is TGTGCCATCAGTGGGGATAGGGGAGAGACCCAGTACTTC. The encoded protein is CAISGDRGETQYF.

This clone occurred a few times. The V gene is TRBV7-8, the J gene TRBJ1-5, with TRBD1 matching 10 bases. Germline values: CDR1 SGHVS, CDR2 FQNEAQ. J lost 6 bases, V lost 8 bases, and 7 bases had no gene match. The CDR3 contains 14 residues. CDR3 sequence (DNA): TGTGCCAGCGGCGGGACAGGGGAATCTCAGCCCCAGCATTTT. It specifies CASGGTGESQPQHF.

This chain uses TRBV28 with TRBJ1-2; TRBD1 might be the D (5 bases). The CDR3 has 12 residues. With 5 bases removed from V and 5 bases from J, the gap between germline ends came to 9 bases. Germline assignment: CDR1 MDHEN and CDR2 SYDVKM. The CDR3 nucleotides read TGTGCCAGCAGTCCGCGACAGTATGGCTACACCTTC. Translated: CASSPRQYGYTF.